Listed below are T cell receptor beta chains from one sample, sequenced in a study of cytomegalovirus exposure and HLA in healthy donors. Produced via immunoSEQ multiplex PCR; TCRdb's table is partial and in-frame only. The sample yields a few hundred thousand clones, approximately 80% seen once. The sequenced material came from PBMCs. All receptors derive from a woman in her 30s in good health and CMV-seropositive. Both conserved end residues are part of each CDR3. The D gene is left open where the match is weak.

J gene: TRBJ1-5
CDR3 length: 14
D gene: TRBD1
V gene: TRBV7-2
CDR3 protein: CASSLGQGGQPQHF
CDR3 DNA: TGTGCCAGCAGCTTGGGACAGGGAGGACAGCCCCAGCATTTT

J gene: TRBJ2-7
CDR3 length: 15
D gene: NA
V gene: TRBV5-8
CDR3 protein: CASSFGNTLTYEQYF
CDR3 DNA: TGTGCCAGCAGCTTCGGGAACACCTTGACCTACGAGCAGTACTTC

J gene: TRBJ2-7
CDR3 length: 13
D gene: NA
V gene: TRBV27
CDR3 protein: CASSLSGVYEQYF
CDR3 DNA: TGTGCCAGCAGTTTATCCGGTGTATACGAGCAGTACTTC

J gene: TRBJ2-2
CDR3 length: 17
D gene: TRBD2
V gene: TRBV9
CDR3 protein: CASSVGEGGVNTGELFF
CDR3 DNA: TGTGCCAGCAGCGTAGGTGAGGGAGGGGTCAACACCGGGGAGCTGTTTTTT

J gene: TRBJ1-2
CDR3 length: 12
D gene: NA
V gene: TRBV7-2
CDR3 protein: CASRISAGGYTF
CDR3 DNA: TGTGCCAGCAGAATCTCCGCGGGTGGCTACACCTTC

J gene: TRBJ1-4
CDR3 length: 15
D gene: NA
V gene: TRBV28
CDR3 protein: CASTKSGRANEKLFF
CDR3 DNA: TGTGCCAGCACTAAATCTGGAAGGGCTAATGAAAAACTGTTTTTT

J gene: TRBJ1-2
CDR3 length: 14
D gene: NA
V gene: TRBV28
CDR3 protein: CATILNTQRGGYTF
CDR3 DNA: TGTGCCACCATATTGAACACTCAACGTGGTGGCTACACCTTC

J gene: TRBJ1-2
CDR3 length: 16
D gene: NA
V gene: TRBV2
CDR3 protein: CASSVTPTGALYGYTF
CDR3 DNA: TGTGCCAGCAGTGTGACTCCGACGGGGGCGCTCTATGGCTACACCTTC

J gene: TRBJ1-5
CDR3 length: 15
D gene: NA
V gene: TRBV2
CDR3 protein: CASSSGRSSNQPQHF
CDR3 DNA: TGTGCCAGCAGTTCTGGACGGAGTAGCAATCAGCCCCAGCATTTT

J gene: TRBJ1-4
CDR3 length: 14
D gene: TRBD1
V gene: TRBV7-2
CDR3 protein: CASSLTGGNEKLFF
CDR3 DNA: TGTGCCAGCAGCTTGACAGGGGGAAATGAAAAACTGTTTTTT

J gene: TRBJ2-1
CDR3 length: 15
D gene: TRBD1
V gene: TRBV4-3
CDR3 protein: CASSQLTGTGNEQFF
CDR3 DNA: TGCGCCAGCAGCCAATTAACCGGGACAGGGAATGAGCAGTTCTTC